This TCR beta chain was recorded in a study of post-analysis software for immune sequencing data. Overall study findings and caveats: About 5 TRBV segments occurring more often in patients than controls included TRBV5-6, TRBV5-1 and TRBV20-1.

As to this clonotype: The antigen remains undetermined.

Unique molecular identifiers tagged the TCR beta cDNA libraries. In TCRdb, the PCR reads were re-called with MiXCR into one record per CDR3 protein. The table has hundreds of thousands of distinct CDR3 sequences, 30% to 45% seen once. V lost 4 bases, J lost 2 bases, and 8 bases stayed unmatched. CDR3 length equals 16 residues. Germline V gives CDR1 MNHEY, CDR2 SMNVEV (reference sequence). The sequencing sample was made of blood. This clonotype was sampled from a girl between 10 and 17 years old with multiple sclerosis. The chain has TRBV27 and TRBJ2-7, with TRBD2 matching over 10 bases. The CDR3 loop reads CASSSPSGRPPYEQYF. The DNA of the CDR3 is TGTGCCAGCAGTTCACCTAGCGGGAGACCACCCTACGAGCAGTACTTC.